This entry is about one T cell receptor (beta chain). Its antigen is unknown. This record comes from a study of CD8+ T cells in alopecia areata. Sequencing templates came from extracted RNA that was reverse transcribed into cDNA. Repertoires were generated with immunoSEQ multiplex PCR, while TCRdb's copy carries only in-frame clones and drops some. The sample holds 250,000 to 350,000 clones, 45% to 70% seen once. There are 13 residues in the CDR3. Trimming left V 6 bases short and J 8 bases short, with 16 bases between. CDR1 SNHLY and CDR2 FYNNEI come from the germline V gene. Study conclusions and caveats: Sequencing of scalp tissue also captures the resident alphabeta T cells of normal skin. It was lesional scalp, especially alopecia totalis/universalis, that showed higher clonality than normal scalp.

As to treatment: oral pan-JAK inhibitor, 5-10 mg twice daily. Lesional scalp punch biopsies and peripheral blood were collected from alopecia areata patients. The chain recombines TRBV2 with TRBJ1-2, with D perhaps TRBD1 (6 bases). The sample was CD4+ T cells sorted from blood, taken at approximately week 52, from a patient treated with tofacitinib. This clonotype originated in a human donor with alopecia areata. CDR3 coding DNA: TGTGCCAGCAGGACGACAGGAAGAGGAGGCTACACCTTC. Its protein is CASRTTGRGGYTF.